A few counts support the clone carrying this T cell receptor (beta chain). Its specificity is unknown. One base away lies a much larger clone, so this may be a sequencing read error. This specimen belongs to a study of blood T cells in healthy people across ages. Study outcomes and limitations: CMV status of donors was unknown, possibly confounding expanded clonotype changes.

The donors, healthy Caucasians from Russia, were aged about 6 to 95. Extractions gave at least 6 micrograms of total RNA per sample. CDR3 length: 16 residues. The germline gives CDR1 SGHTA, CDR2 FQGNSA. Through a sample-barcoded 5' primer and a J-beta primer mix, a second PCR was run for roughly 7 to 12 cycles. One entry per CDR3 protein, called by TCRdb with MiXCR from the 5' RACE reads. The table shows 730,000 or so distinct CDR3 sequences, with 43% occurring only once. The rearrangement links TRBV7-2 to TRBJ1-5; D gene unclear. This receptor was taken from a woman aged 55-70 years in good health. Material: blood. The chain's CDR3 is CASSLAGPDSDQPQHF. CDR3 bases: TGTGCCAGCAGCTTAGCAGGGCCTGATAGCGATCAGCCCCAGCATTTT.